This T cell receptor (beta chain) originates from a study of T-cell reconstitution after alpha-beta-depleted transplantation in children. Study-wide findings and caveats: As was reported, about two months after transplant, alpha-beta T cells came from several hundred expanded graft clones. Counts and diversity of T cells one year after transplant came mostly from newly produced T cells.

The V gene lost 4 bases and the J gene lost 6 bases, with 8 bases spanning the gap. Looked up from germline, CDR1 is SGHRS and CDR2 is YFSETQ. The CDR3 loop spans 11 amino acids. As for this clonotype: Its antigen is currently unknown.

Construction of the TCRbeta library involved unique molecular identifiers. A single record per CDR3 protein comes from TCRdb applying MiXCR to the PCR reads. The sample has about 640,000 distinct CDR3 sequences, 13% seen once; the top ten hold around 2.2%. The chain uses TRBV5-1 and TRBJ2-7; D is unresolved. Material: PBMCs, mostly from graft donor cells, obtained 360 days after TCRalphabeta/CD19-depleted stem cell transplant. The receptor's source is a male patient aged 5 to 17 who had a stem cell transplant for acute myeloid leukemia, so the T cells may come from the graft donor. CDR3 region: CASSLDGEQYF. The CDR3 DNA is TGCGCCAGCAGCCTCGATGGCGAGCAGTACTTC.